What follows are 7 T cell receptor beta chains derived from one specimen sequenced in a study of blood T cell repertoires in COVID-19. Assay used: immunoSEQ multiplex PCR; TCRdb lists only in-frame clones, some missing. The sample carries approximately 70,000 clones, over 70% recorded once. Sequenced input: peripheral blood. The receptors stem from an elderly man with active or convalescent COVID-19.

This clone was seen a single time. The chain employs TRBV15 and TRBJ2-3; 14 nucleotides match TRBD2. The CDR3 covers 17 residues. Germline CDR1 reads LNHNV; CDR2 reads YYDKDF (reference sequence). The V gene end was trimmed by 1 base and the J gene end by 2 bases; junction bases not matched to a gene: 2. As DNA, the CDR3 is TGTGCCACCAGCAGAGGGACTAGCGGGAGGCCCACAGATACGCAGTATTTT. Its translation: CATSRGTSGRPTDTQYF.

The sample holds a few counts of this clone. The genes are TRBV1 and TRBJ2-2; the table's D call, TRBD1, was not checked against the DNA. TRBV1 is reported as a pseudogene. The CDR3 has 15 residues. The CDR3 nucleotides are TGCACCAGCAGTGACAGGGTGCGGTACACCGGGGAGCTGTTTTTT. Protein sequence: CTSSDRVRYTGELFF.

The V and J genes are TRBV3-1 (or the pseudogene TRBV3-2) and TRBJ2-7; 12 nucleotides align to TRBD2. Per germline, CDR1 LGHDT and CDR2 YNNKEL (reference sequence). The CDR3 has 16 residues. V lost 3 bases to trimming and J lost 2 bases; unmatched junction nucleotides: 5. DNA for the CDR3: TGTGCCAGCAGCCAGACCAGGACTAGCGGGGCCTACGAGCAGTACTTC. Translation gives CASSQTRTSGAYEQYF.

This chain links TRBV28 with TRBJ2-2, with D possibly being TRBD1 (5 bases). V lost 5 bases and J 1 base, leaving 17 bases between the germline ends. The CDR3 has 17 residues. Germline V gives CDR1 MDHEN, CDR2 SYDVKM. CDR3 DNA: TGTGCCAGCAGTGTCCGCCCCCCCCAGGGGAACACCGGGGAGCTGTTTTTT. Its translation is CASSVRPPQGNTGELFF.

The chain joins TRBV4-3 to TRBJ2-1; 8 bases are a match to TRBD2. The germline CDR1 and CDR2 sequences are LGHNA and YSLEER. The CDR3 is 15 residues long. With 9 bases clipped from V and 1 base from J, the junction kept 8 bases outside the gene matches. DNA of the CDR3: TGCGCCAGGCCGGGGGGGAGCAGGTCCTACAATGAGCAGTTCTTC. Its protein is CARPGGSRSYNEQFF.

V and J are TRBV4-1 and TRBJ1-5; 7 bases map to TRBD1. CDR1 is MGHRA and CDR2 is YSYEKL in the germline V gene. The CDR3 is made up of 16 amino acids. Trimming took 4 bases from V and 0 from J; bases not matched to a gene: 6. The CDR3 DNA follows: TGCGCCAGCAGCCTCGGGACAGCTTATAGCAATCAGCCCCAGCATTTT. As protein: CASSLGTAYSNQPQHF.

V and J are TRBV3-1 (or the pseudogene TRBV3-2) and TRBJ1-4; D remains unclear. CDR1 LGHDT and CDR2 YNNKEL come from the germline V gene (reference sequence). The CDR3 runs 14 residues. V was trimmed by 1 base and J by 8 bases, leaving 11 bases between them. CDR3 protein: CASSQGGSGEKLFF. The CDR3 DNA follows: TGTGCCAGCAGCCAAGGAGGGTCGGGCGAAAAACTGTTTTTT.